A single sample gave rise to the 28 T cell receptor beta chains below, sequenced in a study of CD8+ T cells in alopecia areata. The sequencing template was cDNA reverse transcribed from extracted RNA. Method: immunoSEQ multiplex PCR; TCRdb's copy keeps in-frame clones and lacks some. Counted here are approximately 180,000 clones, around three fifths occurring once; the ten biggest clones make up approximately 1%. Treatment reported: oral pan-JAK inhibitor, 5-10 mg twice daily. The sample in question was CD4+ T cells sorted from blood, obtained at week 24, from a patient treated with tofacitinib. The receptors were gathered from a human donor with alopecia areata.

This clone was seen a few times. The chain employs TRBV7-2 and TRBJ2-3, with D tentatively TRBD1 (5 bases). This CDR3 has 14 residues. Trimming left V 4 bases short and J 2 bases short, with 10 bases between. The germline gives CDR1 SGHTA, CDR2 FQGNSA. The CDR3 DNA follows: TGTGCCAGCAGCTCACTTGGGGCCACAGATACGCAGTATTTT. Encoded protein: CASSSLGATDTQYF.

This rearrangement joins TRBV4-3 to TRBJ1-1, with D unclear. The CDR3 is 17 residues long. Per the germline V gene, CDR1 is LGHNA and CDR2 is YSLEER. V lost 1 base, J lost 1 base, and 16 bases lay in between. CDR3 sequence: CASSQGTPRNSNTEAFF. The CDR3, as DNA: TGCGCCAGCAGCCAAGGGACGCCCAGAAATTCGAACACTGAAGCTTTCTTT.

This clone was seen once. The V gene is TRBV29-1, the J gene TRBJ1-5; the D gene is possibly TRBD1 (6 bases). Germline values: CDR1 SQVTM, CDR2 ANQGSEA. This CDR3 is 14 amino acids long. V lost 3 bases, J lost 4 bases, and 13 bases lay in between. This CDR3 reads CSVEWQGRNQPQHF. The CDR3 bases are TGCAGCGTTGAGTGGCAGGGGAGGAATCAGCCCCAGCATTTT.

CDR3 in amino acids: CASSEAPGFFSGANVLTF. In DNA, the CDR3 is TGTGCCAGCAGTGAAGCACCAGGATTCTTCTCTGGGGCCAACGTCCTGACTTTC. This rearrangement joins TRBV2 to TRBJ2-6; D is uncertain. CDR1 and CDR2 (germline): SNHLY, FYNNEI. This CDR3 has 18 amino acids. V shed 0 bases and J shed 0 bases, with 12 bases lying between them.

This clone was detected only a few times. CDR3 region: CATSKLAGGLHEQYF. CDR3 sequence (DNA): TGTGCCACCAGCAAACTAGCGGGGGGGCTCCACGAGCAGTACTTC. This chain uses TRBV15 with TRBJ2-7; 13 bases are shared with TRBD2. There are 15 residues in the CDR3. With V trimmed by 4 bases and J by 5 bases, 5 bases remained unmatched. CDR1 and CDR2 from the germline V gene are LNHNV and YYDKDF (reference sequence). Using reference TRBV15 and TRBJ2-7 for the parts outside the CDR3, the full variable domain is DAMVIQNPRYQVTQFGKPVTLSCSQTLNHNVMYWYQQKSSQAPKLLFHYYDKDFNNEADTPDNFQSRRPNTSFCFLDIRSPGLGDTAMYLCATSKLAGGLHEQYFGPGTRLTVT.

This clone was counted only a few times. V gene TRBV11-3 combines with J gene TRBJ2-4; possibly TRBD2 for D (5 bases). Germline-derived CDR1 and CDR2 are SGHNT and YENEEA. Between the trimmed V and J ends, which lost 5 bases and 8 bases, there was a span of 7 bases. This CDR3 comprises 11 residues. This chain's CDR3 is CASSPRDIQYF. As DNA, the CDR3 is TGTGCCAGCAGCCCGAGGGACATTCAGTACTTC. Filled out from reference TRBV11-3 and TRBJ2-4, the complete variable domain reads EAGVVQSPRYKIIEKKQPVAFWCNPISGHNTLYWYLQNLGQGPELLIRYENEEAVDDSQLPKDRFSAERLKGVDSTLKIQPAELGDSAVYLCASSPRDIQYFGAGTRLSVL.

V usage is TRBV14 and J usage is TRBJ2-5, with D possibly matching TRBD1 (6 bases). The V end lost 0 bases, the J end lost 5 bases, and 25 bases lay between the germline ends. This CDR3 region has 19 residues. The germline V gene has CDR1 SGHDN and CDR2 FVKESK. CDR3 DNA: TGTGCCAGCAGCCAAGAGGCAGGGGACCGCTATAGTCTAGTGGAGACCCAGTACTTC. Translating gives CASSQEAGDRYSLVETQYF.

This chain uses TRBV29-1 with TRBJ2-1; D perhaps matches TRBD1 (6 bases). Trimming stripped 6 bases from V and 0 bases from J, with 15 bases between. Germline assignment: CDR1 SQVTM and CDR2 ANQGSEA. The CDR3 sequence is 15 residues long. CDR3 nucleotides: TGCAGCGTCGACACAGGGCCGAGCTCCTACAATGAGCAGTTCTTC. It codes for CSVDTGPSSYNEQFF.

This chain connects TRBV4-3 to TRBJ2-7, with 8 bases identical to TRBD1. The CDR3 is made up of 15 amino acids. Germline V gene sequence: CDR1 LGHNA, CDR2 YSLEER. J was trimmed by 4 bases and V by 0 bases; bases with no gene match: 5. The CDR3 region has the DNA TGCGCCAGCAGCCAAGATCCGGGACAGGTGTACGAGCAGTACTTC. Translation: CASSQDPGQVYEQYF.

Written as DNA, the CDR3 is TGCAGCGTTGAACCGAGTGGGGTGCATGGCTACACCTTC. It yields the protein CSVEPSGVHGYTF. This rearrangement joins TRBV29-1 to TRBJ1-2; no clear D. The V gene's germline CDR1 is SQVTM and CDR2 ANQGSEA. Between the trimmed V and J ends, which lost 2 bases and 6 bases, there was a span of 13 bases. The length of the CDR3 is 13 residues.

The gene calls are TRBV9 and TRBJ1-1; TRBD1 matches 8 bases. The trim removed 0 bases at V and 3 bases at J, leaving 13 bases unmatched. Germline lookup yields CDR1 SGDLS and CDR2 YYNGEE. This CDR3 region has 18 residues. CDR3 coding DNA: TGTGCCAGCAGCGTAGGATTGGGCGGACAGGGATCGGACACTGAAGCTTTCTTT. Protein product: CASSVGLGGQGSDTEAFF.

The chain combines TRBV29-1 with TRBJ2-3, with a weak D call TRBD2 (6 bases). Germline-derived CDR1 and CDR2 are SQVTM and ANQGSEA. There are 16 residues in the CDR3. V was clipped by 1 base and J by 4 bases, with 18 bases between them. The CDR3 here is CSVEGTGAGIPDTQYF. The CDR3 DNA sequence: TGCAGCGTTGAAGGTACAGGAGCGGGTATCCCAGATACGCAGTATTTT.

The V gene is TRBV29-1, the J gene TRBJ1-2; 9 bases agree with TRBD1. The germline V gene has CDR1 SQVTM and CDR2 ANQGSEA. The V segment lost 4 bases and the J segment 2 bases; nucleotides outside the gene matches: 8. The CDR3 is 15 amino acids. The CDR3 nucleotides are TGCAGCGTTGTAGGATCTGACAGGGGGAACTATGGCTACACCTTC. This gives the protein CSVVGSDRGNYGYTF. Full variable domain (rest looked up from reference TRBV29-1 and TRBJ1-2): SAVISQKPSRDICQRGTSLTIQCQVDSQVTMMFWYRQQPGQSLTLIATANQGSEATYESGFVIDKFPISRPNLTFSTLTVSNMSPEDSSIYLCSVVGSDRGNYGYTFGSGTRLTVV.

The rearrangement links TRBV30 to TRBJ1-2; TRBD1 matches 9 bases. The CDR3 has 14 residues. Germline trimming cut 3 bases from V and 9 bases from J; bases unmatched to any gene: 11. Germline loops: CDR1 GTSNPN, CDR2 SVGIG (reference sequence). CDR3 in amino acids: CAWRMGTGTGSYTF. The CDR3 DNA reads as TGTGCCTGGAGAATGGGGACAGGGACAGGGAGCTACACCTTC.

The rearrangement joins TRBV5-1 to TRBJ2-1; D ambiguous. The V gene's germline CDR1 is SGHRS and CDR2 YFSETQ. The germline V and J ends were trimmed by 0 bases and 10 bases, with 5 bases remaining between them. This CDR3 has 11 residues. The DNA for the CDR3 is TGCGCCAGCAGCTTGGTACAAGAGCAGTTCTTC. The encoded protein is CASSLVQEQFF.

The DNA of the CDR3 is TGTGCCAGCTCAGTCGGACAGATTCAAATGAACACTGAAGCTTTCTTT. It translates to CASSVGQIQMNTEAFF. The V and J genes are TRBV18 and TRBJ1-1, with D possibly TRBD1 on 6 matching bases. Looked up from germline, CDR1 is KGHSH and CDR2 is LQKENI. V was trimmed by 5 bases and J by 0 bases, leaving 16 bases between them. This CDR3 has 16 residues.

The chain recombines TRBV7-2 with TRBJ1-4; TRBD1 is a possible D gene (6 bases). The CDR3 covers 14 residues. Germline CDR1 SGHTA, CDR2 FQGNSA. V lost 5 bases and J lost 6, with 13 bases in between. Written as DNA, the CDR3 is TGTGCCAGCAGCCGTGACAGGAGCGATGAAAAACTGTTTTTT. Its translation: CASSRDRSDEKLFF.

The chain employs TRBV7-2 and TRBJ2-5, with D unclear. V was clipped by 5 bases and J by 7 bases, with 17 bases between them. The CDR3 contains 14 residues. Germline values: CDR1 SGHTA, CDR2 FQGNSA. As DNA, the CDR3 is TGTGCCAGCAGCAACAGTGGGGTAGATCGGACCCAGTACTTC. It yields the protein CASSNSGVDRTQYF. Together with reference TRBV7-2 and TRBJ2-5, the CDR3 gives the full variable domain: GAGVSQSPSNKVTEKGKDVELRCDPISGHTALYWYRQSLGQGLEFLIYFQGNSAPDKSGLPSDRFSAERTGGSVSTLTIQRTQQEDSAVYLCASSNSGVDRTQYFGPGTRLLVL.

The chain is built from TRBV27 and TRBJ1-5; D is undetermined. Germline V lookup: CDR1 MNHEY, CDR2 SMNVEV (reference sequence). Trimming left V 3 bases short and J 0 bases short, with 12 bases between. The CDR3 has 16 amino acids. This CDR3 reads CASSLSGMYSNQPQHF. CDR3 sequence (DNA): TGTGCCAGCAGTTTGTCTGGGATGTATAGCAATCAGCCCCAGCATTTT.

J is TRBJ1-5 and V is TRBV15, with D unclear. The V gene lost 2 bases and the J gene lost 1 base, with 6 bases spanning the gap. The CDR3 runs to 14 residues. Per the germline V gene, CDR1 is LNHNV and CDR2 is YYDKDF (reference sequence). CDR3 sequence: CATSRIQSNQPQHF. In DNA form, the CDR3 reads TGTGCCACCAGCAGAATACAGAGCAATCAGCCCCAGCATTTT.

This clone came up a few times. The V gene is TRBV29-1, the J gene TRBJ2-2; D unresolved. Germline lookup yields CDR1 SQVTM and CDR2 ANQGSEA. The V end lost 6 bases, the J end lost 1 base, and 9 bases lay between the germline ends. The CDR3 is 13 residues long. The CDR3 sequence: CSVAHLNTGELFF. CDR3 coding DNA: TGCAGCGTGGCACATCTGAACACCGGGGAGCTGTTTTTT.

This chain uses TRBV6-1 with TRBJ1-3; a weak D match, TRBD1 (6 bases). CDR3 length: 16 residues. V was shortened by 3 bases and J by 2 bases, with 14 bases between the two germline ends. The germline V gene has CDR1 MNHNS and CDR2 SASEGT. The CDR3 nucleotides are TGTGCCAGCAGTGATCGGAGCAGGGGCGCTGGAAACACCATATATTTT. Its translation is CASSDRSRGAGNTIYF.

CDR3 in amino acids: CASSQEGTSEQYF. DNA for the CDR3: TGCGCCAGCAGCCAAGAAGGGACAAGCGAGCAGTACTTC. This chain links TRBV4-3 with TRBJ2-7; D is perhaps TRBD1 (6 bases). The germline CDR1 and CDR2 sequences are LGHNA and YSLEER. CDR3 size: 13 residues. V shed 0 bases and J shed 6 bases, with 9 bases lying between them.

The gene calls are TRBV29-1 and TRBJ1-2, with TRBD1 identical over 10 bases. V gave up 5 bases and J gave up 7 bases; unmatched junction bases: 4. Germline V gene data show CDR1 as SQVTM and CDR2 as ANQGSEA. The CDR3 sequence is 12 residues long. The CDR3 region is CSVRQGASGYTF. In nucleotides, the CDR3 is TGCAGCGTTAGACAGGGGGCGAGTGGCTACACCTTC.

The chain couples TRBV4-3 to TRBJ2-7; possibly TRBD2 for D (6 bases). This CDR3 has 13 amino acids. Germline loops: CDR1 LGHNA, CDR2 YSLEER. Trimming removed 2 bases at V and 5 bases at J, with 10 bases between. CDR3 bases: TGCGCCAGCAGCCAAATGGGCGGGGACGAGCAGTACTTC. Translating it yields CASSQMGGDEQYF.

V is TRBV4-3 and J is TRBJ1-1; D gene ambiguous. The V end lost 0 bases, the J end lost 5 bases, and 7 bases lay between the germline ends. Germline assignment: CDR1 LGHNA and CDR2 YSLEER. The CDR3 consists of 13 residues. The CDR3 region is CASSQDFDTEAFF. The DNA for the CDR3 is TGCGCCAGCAGCCAAGATTTCGATACTGAAGCTTTCTTT.

This rearrangement joins TRBV18 to TRBJ1-2; no definite D call. With 3 bases removed from V and 6 bases from J, the gap between germline ends came to 11 bases. CDR1 KGHSH and CDR2 LQKENI come from the germline V gene. The CDR3 spans 13 residues. The chain's CDR3 is CASSPGNLDGYTF. In nucleotides, the CDR3 is TGTGCCAGCTCACCGGGGAATCTGGATGGCTACACCTTC.

This rearrangement joins TRBV29-1 to TRBJ2-6; 7 positions agree with TRBD1. The CDR3 length is 14 residues. Germline V CDR1 and CDR2: SQVTM, ANQGSEA. The V gene end was trimmed by 7 bases and the J gene end by 2 bases; junction bases not matched to a gene: 5. The DNA for the CDR3 is TGCAGCGCCAGACAGGGTACTGGGGCCAACGTCCTGACTTTC. Amino acids: CSARQGTGANVLTF.